The rows below give T cell receptor beta chains drawn from one sample of a study of stem cell transplantation in POMP-related autoinflammatory disease. Repertoires were generated with immunoSEQ multiplex PCR, while TCRdb's copy carries only in-frame clones and drops some. The sample has some 68,000 clones; approximately 91% are singletons. Sequenced material: CD4+ T cells from PBMCs, taken after stem cell transplantation. Receptor source: a human patient with POMP-related autoinflammation and immune dysregulation (PRAID). Some T cells may possibly be graft donor cells. CDR3s include the opening cysteine and the closing phenylalanine or tryptophan. The D gene is left open where the match is weak. Some rows mark clone size as missing; the rest say once, few, many or name a class of expanded clone.

d_gene,abundance,v_gene,j_gene,CDR3aa,CDR3nt
NA,NA,TRBV12-3/TRBV12-4,TRBJ1-5,CASSFSVYQPQHF,TGTGCCAGCAGTTTTTCAGTCTATCAGCCCCAGCATTTT
NA,NA,TRBV5-1,TRBJ2-5,CASSLVRERETQYF,TGCGCCAGCAGCTTGGTTCGGGAGCGAGAGACCCAGTACTTC
TRBD2,NA,TRBV5-1,TRBJ2-1,CASSLRTSGKVSNEQFF,TGCGCCAGCAGCTTGAGAACTAGCGGGAAAGTTTCGAATGAGCAGTTCTTC
NA,NA,TRBV21-1,TRBJ1-3,CASSKARGQGDNTIYF,TGTGCCAGCAGCAAAGCCCGGGGGCAGGGGGACAACACCATATATTTT
TRBD2,NA,TRBV20-1,TRBJ2-1,CSASGGLARYNEQFF,TGCAGTGCTAGTGGGGGACTAGCGCGTTACAATGAGCAGTTCTTC
TRBD1,NA,TRBV7-3,TRBJ2-7,CASSPPGQENGEQYF,TGTGCCAGCAGCCCTCCGGGACAGGAAAACGGCGAGCAGTACTTC
TRBD2,NA,TRBV5-8,TRBJ2-1,CASSLVAGTIYNEQFF,TGTGCCAGCAGCTTGGTGGCAGGGACTATTTACAATGAGCAGTTCTTC
NA,NA,TRBV7-9,TRBJ2-7,CASSLGGLYTHEQYF,TGTGCCAGCAGCTTAGGCGGACTATATACTCACGAGCAGTACTTC
NA,NA,TRBV6-1,TRBJ1-6,CASSEVRLLNSPLHF,TGTGCCAGCAGTGAAGTAAGACTTTTGAATTCACCCCTCCACTTT
NA,NA,TRBV5-1,TRBJ1-5,CASSPGVLVNQPQHF,TGCGCCAGCAGCCCGGGAGTCTTAGTCAATCAGCCCCAGCATTTT
TRBD1,NA,TRBV11-2,TRBJ2-7,CASSNRQGSSEQYF,TGTGCCAGCAGCAATCGACAGGGGAGCTCCGAGCAGTACTTC
NA,NA,TRBV28,TRBJ1-1,CASRDRMRSTEAFF,TGTGCCAGCAGGGATCGAATGAGGAGCACTGAAGCTTTCTTT
NA,NA,TRBV6-5,TRBJ1-2,CASSYRSAIYGYTF,TGTGCCAGCAGTTACCGTTCCGCGATCTATGGCTACACCTTC
TRBD2,NA,TRBV10-2,TRBJ2-3,CASSEFGGGTGTQYF,TGCGCCAGCAGTGAATTTGGGGGAGGGACGGGTACGCAGTATTTT
TRBD2,NA,TRBV3-1/TRBV3-2,TRBJ2-3,CASSPRLAGGTDTQYF,TGTGCCAGCAGCCCCCGACTAGCGGGGGGCACAGATACGCAGTATTTT
TRBD2,NA,TRBV7-3,TRBJ2-1,CASSRLSGRFYNEQFF,TGTGCCAGCAGTAGACTTAGCGGGAGATTTTACAATGAGCAGTTCTTC
NA,NA,TRBV9,TRBJ2-3,CASSVGSMPSTDTQYF,TGTGCCAGCAGCGTAGGGTCCATGCCTAGCACAGATACGCAGTATTTT
NA,NA,TRBV4-1,TRBJ2-4,CASSQDGLAKNIQYF,TGCGCCAGCAGCCAAGACGGACTAGCCAAAAACATTCAGTACTTC
TRBD2,NA,TRBV12-5,TRBJ2-2,CASGLVTGRAFTGELFF,TGTGCTAGTGGTTTGGTAACCGGGAGGGCCTTTACCGGGGAGCTGTTTTTT
TRBD1,NA,TRBV3-1/TRBV3-2,TRBJ1-1,CASSPGTGLTEAFF,TGTGCCAGCAGCCCAGGGACAGGGTTGACTGAAGCTTTCTTT
NA,NA,TRBV7-2,TRBJ2-5,CASSPVNGGVETQYF,TGTGCCAGCAGCCCCGTAAACGGGGGAGTGGAGACCCAGTACTTC
TRBD2,once,TRBV24-1,TRBJ2-5,CATSDETPSGSETQYF,TGTGCCACCAGTGATGAGACGCCCAGCGGGAGTGAGACCCAGTACTTC
TRBD1,NA,TRBV18,TRBJ1-2,CASSTGSGDRRYGYTF,TGTGCCAGCTCAACCGGATCGGGGGACAGAAGATATGGCTACACCTTC
NA,NA,TRBV29-1,TRBJ1-4,CSATPATNEKLFF,TGCAGCGCAACACCCGCAACTAATGAAAAACTGTTTTTT
NA,NA,TRBV5-1,TRBJ2-5,CASRRGTHQETQYF,TGCGCCAGCAGGCGAGGGACACACCAAGAGACCCAGTACTTC
NA,NA,TRBV5-1,TRBJ2-6,CASSLEGFSGANVLTF,TGCGCCAGCAGCTTGGAGGGTTTCTCTGGGGCCAACGTCCTGACTTTC
NA,few,TRBV2,TRBJ1-6,CASRLDTSGSPLHF,TGTGCCAGCAGATTGGACACCTCTGGGTCACCCCTCCACTTT
NA,NA,TRBV19,TRBJ1-1,CASSRLRRDTEAFF,TGTGCCAGTAGTAGGCTCCGAAGGGACACTGAAGCTTTCTTT
TRBD2,NA,TRBV10-3,TRBJ2-2,CAISEVGRALGDTGELFF,TGTGCCATCAGTGAAGTCGGGAGGGCCCTAGGGGACACCGGGGAGCTGTTTTTT
NA,NA,TRBV3-1/TRBV3-2,TRBJ2-2,CASSQANTGELFF,TGTGCCAGCAGCCAAGCGAACACCGGGGAGCTGTTTTTT
NA,NA,TRBV12-1,TRBJ2-3,CASSGLAGGPLLASTDTQYF,TGTGCCAGCAGCGGACTAGCGGGGGGCCCACTTCTTGCTAGCACAGATACGCAGTATTTT
NA,NA,TRBV4-1,TRBJ2-1,CASSQGGVYYNEQFF,TGCGCCAGCAGCCAAGGAGGCGTTTACTACAATGAGCAGTTCTTC
TRBD1,NA,TRBV19,TRBJ1-5,CASSTPRDRGNQPQHF,TGTGCCAGTAGTACCCCCAGGGACAGGGGCAATCAGCCCCAGCATTTT
TRBD1,NA,TRBV28,TRBJ1-2,CASSLGQAIYTF,TGTGCCAGCAGTTTGGGACAGGCTATCTACACCTTC
TRBD1,once,TRBV5-1,TRBJ2-3,CASTAVGTATDTQYF,TGCGCCAGCACCGCCGTGGGGACAGCCACAGATACGCAGTATTTT
TRBD2,NA,TRBV11-2,TRBJ2-5,CASSIPGLAGVETQYF,TGTGCCAGCAGCATACCCGGACTAGCGGGAGTTGAGACCCAGTACTTC
TRBD1,NA,TRBV18,TRBJ2-5,CASSPRQGRQETQYF,TGTGCCAGCTCACCGCGACAGGGGCGACAAGAGACCCAGTACTTC
TRBD2,NA,TRBV4-1,TRBJ2-5,CASSRGLAPETQYF,TGCGCCAGCAGCCGAGGACTAGCGCCAGAGACCCAGTACTTC
TRBD1,NA,TRBV19,TRBJ1-5,CASSRDRGRSNQPQHF,TGTGCCAGTAGTAGGGACAGGGGTCGGAGCAATCAGCCCCAGCATTTT
NA,NA,TRBV4-1,TRBJ2-7,CASSPAQEAYEQYF,TGCGCCAGCAGCCCGGCGCAGGAGGCCTACGAGCAGTACTTC
NA,NA,TRBV10-3,TRBJ2-3,CAITERFSTDTQYF,TGTGCCATCACCGAGAGGTTTAGCACAGATACGCAGTATTTT
TRBD1,NA,TRBV6-5,TRBJ1-2,CASKQGRSGYTF,TGTGCCAGCAAACAGGGGAGAAGCGGCTACACCTTC
NA,few,TRBV3-1/TRBV3-2,TRBJ2-1,CASSLYLRQGGYNEQFF,TGTGCCAGCAGCCTATACTTACGGCAGGGGGGGTACAATGAGCAGTTCTTC
NA,NA,TRBV28,TRBJ1-2,CASSLQGARYGYTF,TGTGCCAGCAGTTTACAGGGTGCGAGGTATGGCTACACCTTC
NA,once,TRBV6-6,TRBJ1-4,CASWDALYEKLFF,TGTGCCAGCTGGGATGCCTTGTATGAAAAACTGTTTTTT
NA,NA,TRBV19,TRBJ1-2,CASSNLNYGYTF,TGTGCCAGTAGTAACCTTAACTATGGCTACACCTTC
TRBD2,once,TRBV4-1,TRBJ2-1,CASSLSTSGTYNEQFF,TGCGCCAGCAGCCTTTCGACTAGCGGTACTTACAATGAGCAGTTCTTC
NA,NA,TRBV11-2,TRBJ2-2,CASSLDFNTGELFF,TGTGCCAGCAGCTTAGATTTCAACACCGGGGAGCTGTTTTTT